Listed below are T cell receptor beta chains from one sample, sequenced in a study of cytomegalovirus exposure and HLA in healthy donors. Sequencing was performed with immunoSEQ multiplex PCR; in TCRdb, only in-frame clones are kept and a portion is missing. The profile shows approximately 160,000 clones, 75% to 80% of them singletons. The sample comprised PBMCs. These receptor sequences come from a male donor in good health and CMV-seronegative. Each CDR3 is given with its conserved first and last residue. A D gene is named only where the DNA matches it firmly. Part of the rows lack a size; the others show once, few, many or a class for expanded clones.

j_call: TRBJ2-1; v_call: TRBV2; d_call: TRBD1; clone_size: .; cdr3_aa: CASRNSGGFEQFF; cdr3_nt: TGTGCCAGCAGAAATTCAGGGGGATTCGAGCAGTTCTTC
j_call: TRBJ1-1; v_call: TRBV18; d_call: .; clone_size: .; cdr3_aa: CASSPSRDTEAFF; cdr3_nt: TGTGCCAGCTCCCCGAGCAGGGACACTGAAGCTTTCTTT
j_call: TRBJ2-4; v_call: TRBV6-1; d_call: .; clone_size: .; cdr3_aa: CASRGLGIQYF; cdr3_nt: TGTGCCAGCAGGGGCTTGGGCATTCAGTACTTC
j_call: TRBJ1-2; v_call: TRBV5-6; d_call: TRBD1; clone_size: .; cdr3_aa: CASRIWTGGYYGYTF; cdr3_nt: TGTGCCAGCAGGATTTGGACAGGGGGGTACTATGGCTACACCTTC
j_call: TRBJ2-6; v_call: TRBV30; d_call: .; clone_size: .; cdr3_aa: CAWSRGTAGTGANVLTF; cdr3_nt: TGTGCCTGGAGTAGGGGGACCGCAGGCACTGGGGCCAACGTCCTGACTTTC
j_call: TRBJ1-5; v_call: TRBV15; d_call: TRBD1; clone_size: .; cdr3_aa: CATSRIQGAKSQPQHF; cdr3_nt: TGTGCCACCAGCAGAATACAGGGGGCTAAGAGTCAGCCCCAGCATTTT
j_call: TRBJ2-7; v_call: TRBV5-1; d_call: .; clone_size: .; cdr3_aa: CASSTQGSRDEQYF; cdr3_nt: TGCGCCAGCAGCACCCAGGGTTCTCGAGACGAGCAGTACTTC
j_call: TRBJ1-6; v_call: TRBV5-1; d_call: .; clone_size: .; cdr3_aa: CASSFGGPYNSPLHF; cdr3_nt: TGCGCCAGCAGCTTCGGGGGGCCGTATAATTCACCCCTCCACTTT
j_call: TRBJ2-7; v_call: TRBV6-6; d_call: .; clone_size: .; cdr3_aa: CASRQYSESYEQYF; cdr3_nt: TGTGCCAGTAGACAATACAGTGAATCCTACGAGCAGTACTTC
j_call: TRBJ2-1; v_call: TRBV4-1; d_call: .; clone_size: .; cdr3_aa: CASSQGRQETYNEQFF; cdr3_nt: TGCGCCAGCAGCCAAGGCCGACAGGAGACCTACAATGAGCAGTTCTTC
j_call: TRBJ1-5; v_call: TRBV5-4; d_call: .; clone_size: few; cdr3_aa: CASSVDSSNQPQHF; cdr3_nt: TGTGCCAGCAGCGTAGACAGTAGCAATCAGCCCCAGCATTTT
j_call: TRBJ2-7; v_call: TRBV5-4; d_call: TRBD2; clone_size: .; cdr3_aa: CASRVFGGGTYEQYF; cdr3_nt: TGTGCCAGCAGGGTCTTTGGGGGGGGGACCTACGAGCAGTACTTC
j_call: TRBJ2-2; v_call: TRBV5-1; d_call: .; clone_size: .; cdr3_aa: CASSFGQGYTGELFF; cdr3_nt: TGCGCCAGCAGCTTTGGTCAGGGGTACACCGGGGAGCTGTTTTTT
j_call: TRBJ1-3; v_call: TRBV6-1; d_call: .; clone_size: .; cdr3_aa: CASSDPFSGNTIYF; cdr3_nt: TGTGCCAGCAGTGACCCGTTCTCTGGAAACACCATATATTTT
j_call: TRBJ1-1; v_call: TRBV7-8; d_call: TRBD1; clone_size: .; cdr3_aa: CASSSKRRDRDEAFF; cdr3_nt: TGTGCCAGCAGCTCAAAACGGAGGGACAGGGATGAAGCTTTCTTT
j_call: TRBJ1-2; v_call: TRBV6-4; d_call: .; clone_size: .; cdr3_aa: CASSEVQGSDGYTF; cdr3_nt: TGTGCCAGCAGTGAGGTACAGGGCTCTGATGGCTACACCTTC
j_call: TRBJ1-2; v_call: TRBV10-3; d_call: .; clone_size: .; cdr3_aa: CAISESIGNMEDGYTF; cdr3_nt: TGTGCCATCAGTGAGTCGATCGGGAACATGGAAGATGGCTACACCTTC
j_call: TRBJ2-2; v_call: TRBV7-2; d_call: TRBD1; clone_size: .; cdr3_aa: CASGQVNTGELFF; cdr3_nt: TGTGCCAGCGGACAGGTTAACACCGGGGAGCTGTTTTTT
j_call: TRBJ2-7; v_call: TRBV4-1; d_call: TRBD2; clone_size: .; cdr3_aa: CASSQTTSGVYEQYF; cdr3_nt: TGCGCCAGCAGCCAAACCACTAGCGGGGTATACGAGCAGTACTTC
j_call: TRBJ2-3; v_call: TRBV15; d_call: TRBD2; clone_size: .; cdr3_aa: CATSRGTSGSSDTQYF; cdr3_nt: TGTGCCACCAGCAGAGGGACTAGCGGGAGTTCAGATACGCAGTATTTT
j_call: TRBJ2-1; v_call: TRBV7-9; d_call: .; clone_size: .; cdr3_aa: CASSLQALPNNEQFF; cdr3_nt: TGTGCCAGCAGCTTACAGGCCCTTCCGAACAATGAGCAGTTCTTC
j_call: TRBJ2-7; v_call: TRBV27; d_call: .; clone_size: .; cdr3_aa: CASSFLGPDSGTYEQYF; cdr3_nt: TGTGCCAGCAGTTTCCTAGGCCCGGACAGCGGCACCTACGAGCAGTACTTC
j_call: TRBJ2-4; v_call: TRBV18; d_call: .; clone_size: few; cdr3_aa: CASSPPLAKNIQYF; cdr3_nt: TGTGCCAGCTCACCACCACTAGCCAAAAACATTCAGTACTTC
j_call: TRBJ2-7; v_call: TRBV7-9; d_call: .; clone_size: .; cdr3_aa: CASSLGQGGYEQYF; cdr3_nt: TGTGCCAGCAGCTTAGGGCAGGGTGGGTACGAGCAGTACTTC
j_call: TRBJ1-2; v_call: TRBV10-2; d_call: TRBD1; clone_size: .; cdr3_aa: CASSHGQAAYTF; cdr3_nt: TGCGCCAGCAGTCACGGACAGGCGGCCTACACCTTC
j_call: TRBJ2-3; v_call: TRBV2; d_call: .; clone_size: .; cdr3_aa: CASALNPADPTDTQYF; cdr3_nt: TGTGCCAGCGCCCTGAACCCAGCGGACCCCACAGATACGCAGTATTTT
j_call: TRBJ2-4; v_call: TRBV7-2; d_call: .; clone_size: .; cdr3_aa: CASSSTREGKNIQYF; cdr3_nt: TGTGCCAGCAGCTCCACCCGGGAAGGCAAAAACATTCAGTACTTC
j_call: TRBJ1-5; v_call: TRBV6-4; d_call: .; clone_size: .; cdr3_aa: CASSDSWAVGGNQPQHF; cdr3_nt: TGTGCCAGCAGTGACTCCTGGGCAGTCGGGGGCAATCAGCCCCAGCATTTT
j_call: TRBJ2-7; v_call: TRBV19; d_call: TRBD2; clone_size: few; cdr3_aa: CASRAGAGSYEQYF; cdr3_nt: TGTGCCAGTAGGGCGGGAGCCGGCTCCTACGAGCAGTACTTC
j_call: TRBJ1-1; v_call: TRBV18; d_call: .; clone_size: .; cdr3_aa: CASSPPYHLGGAMNTEAFF; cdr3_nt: TGTGCCAGCTCACCACCCTACCACCTGGGGGGGGCGATGAACACTGAAGCTTTCTTT